This T cell receptor beta chain was obtained from a study of vaccination and CD4 T cells after COVID-19. In the study overall: As control conditions, cultures were given either a CEFX pool serving as positive control, an HIV-1 Nef pool, or no peptide at all. Study-wide points: Spike mono-reactivity was found in 304 of 307 vaccine-specific clones from convalescent patients.

The treatment: roughly 10-day PBMC culture with coronavirus spike peptide pools or control peptides (ViraFEST assay). Sequencing of the DNA from cultured CD4+ T cells was carried out with the Oncomine TCR Beta short-read assay. One entry per CDR3 protein results from TCRdb running MiXCR on the PCR reads. The sample has 10,000 to 15,000 distinct CDR3 sequences, 47% seen once; the top ten hold roughly 24%. The junction had 7 bases not matched to a gene; V was cut back by 0 bases and J by 7 bases. The CDR3 spans 16 residues. CDR1 and CDR2 (germline): SGHAT, FQNNGV. This clonotype showed up just a few times. Its specificity is unknown.

Material: CD4+ T cells from blood, cultured in vitro. This TCR came from a human donor who had recovered from COVID-19. The J gene is TRBJ2-1, the V gene TRBV11-2, with 9 bases aligning to TRBD1. The CDR3 nucleotides read TGTGCCAGCAGCTTAGATCGGGGACAGGGTAATAATGAGCAGTTCTTC. It translates to CASSLDRGQGNNEQFF.